The 7 T cell receptor beta chains below come from one sample, sequenced in a study of T cell responses to AZD1222 COVID-19 vaccine. Libraries were prepared by immunoSEQ multiplex PCR; TCRdb keeps only in-frame clonotypes and omits some of them. The table includes tens of thousands of clones, 85% to 95% detected once. This specimen was peripheral blood, taken 28 days after the second AZD1222 dose. These receptor sequences come from an adult who received the AZD1222 COVID-19 vaccine.

V is TRBV9 and J is TRBJ1-6; D unresolved. V lost 4 bases, J lost 6 bases, and 8 bases lay in between. CDR3 size: 13 residues. The germline gives CDR1 SGDLS, CDR2 YYNGEE. Here the CDR3 DNA reads TGTGCCAGCAGCTCACGGATTAATTCACCCCTCCACTTT. Protein: CASSSRINSPLHF.

The gene calls are TRBV11-2 and TRBJ2-2; 8 positions agree with TRBD2. The CDR3 has 16 residues. Germline-derived CDR1 and CDR2 are SGHAT and FQNNGV. V shed 5 bases, J shed 1 base, and the junction held 6 bases outside the gene matches. CDR3 sequence (DNA): TGTGCCAGCAGCCAAACTAGCGGAGTGAACACCGGGGAGCTGTTTTTT. Translated: CASSQTSGVNTGELFF.

This clone was seen once. The chain has TRBV5-4 and TRBJ1-2; D might be TRBD1 (5 bases). V shed 0 bases and J shed 8 bases, with 11 bases lying between them. This CDR3 has 13 amino acids. Germline V gene lookup returns CDR1 SGHNT and CDR2 YYREEE (reference sequence). CDR3 loop: CASSLAPGVGYTF. DNA for the CDR3: TGTGCCAGCAGCTTGGCTCCGGGGGTCGGCTACACCTTC.

This clone was seen a few times. The V call is TRBV3-1 (or the pseudogene TRBV3-2), the J call TRBJ1-6, with 7 bases matching TRBD1. The CDR3 is 15 amino acids. The germline gives CDR1 LGHDT, CDR2 YNNKEL (reference sequence). The V and J ends lost 4 bases and 8 bases, in that order; junction bases with no gene match: 8. CDR3 in DNA: TGTGCCAGCAGCCTTGGGACAGTGACTCATTCACCCCTCCACTTT. Amino acid sequence: CASSLGTVTHSPLHF.

The gene calls are TRBV7-2 and TRBJ2-5, with 10 bases lining up with TRBD2. The germline V gene has CDR1 SGHTA and CDR2 FQGNSA. This CDR3 is built from 15 residues. V shed 5 bases and J 4 bases; nucleotides not matched to a gene: 7. CDR3 coding DNA: TGTGCCAGCAGCGCGCGGCTAGCGGGAGTAGAGACCCAGTACTTC. Amino acids: CASSARLAGVETQYF.

The chain is built from TRBV19 and TRBJ1-5; the D gene is possibly TRBD1 (5 bases). Germline assignment: CDR1 LNHDA and CDR2 SQIVND (reference sequence). This CDR3 contains 15 residues. Trimming removed 3 bases from V and 6 bases from J, with 15 bases in between. CDR3 nucleotide sequence: TGTGCCAGTAGTATTGATGGGGCGCTCGGTCAGCCCCAGCATTTT. Encoded protein: CASSIDGALGQPQHF. The full variable domain, its missing parts supplied by reference TRBV19 and TRBJ1-5, is DGGITQSPKYLFRKEGQNVTLSCEQNLNHDAMYWYRQDPGQGLRLIYYSQIVNDFQKGDIAEGYSVSREKKESFPLTVTSAQKNPTAFYLCASSIDGALGQPQHFGDGTRLSIL.

The chain couples TRBV12-5 to TRBJ2-7; D may correspond to TRBD1 or TRBD2 (6 bases each). V was trimmed by 4 bases and J by 11 bases, leaving 18 bases between them. This CDR3 region has 13 residues. Germline values: CDR1 LGHNT, CDR2 FRNRAP. CDR3 protein: CASGWGAPGQEYF. DNA for the CDR3: TGTGCTAGTGGTTGGGGGGCTCCAGGGCAGGAGTACTTC.